What follows are 19 T cell receptor beta chains derived from one specimen sequenced in a study of T cell repertoires in cytomegalovirus infection. TCRdb re-called the reads through MiXCR, storing one row per CDR3 protein. Here the sample spans about 530,000 distinct CDR3 sequences, around 27% being singletons. Input material: PBMCs. These receptor sequences come from a human donor in good health (CMV status not recorded). Some clones in this sample may be carry-over from other donors' samples.

This clonotype showed up many times. This chain uses TRBV7-2 with TRBJ1-3, with 8 bases lining up with TRBD1. The CDR3 is 14 amino acids. Germline loops: CDR1 SGHTA, CDR2 FQGNSA. V shed 6 bases, J shed 2 bases, and the junction held 3 bases outside the gene matches. The CDR3 is CASRETGAGNTIYF. The CDR3 DNA follows: TGTGCCAGCAGGGAGACAGGGGCTGGAAACACCATATATTTT.

The chain combines TRBV10-3 with TRBJ2-2; TRBD1 might be the D (6 bases). The CDR3 is made up of 14 amino acids. The germline CDR1 and CDR2 sequences are ENHRY and SYGVKD. V was cut by 10 bases and J by 2 bases, with 14 bases left in between. The CDR3 sequence is CATRGTHNTGELFF. The CDR3 DNA follows: TGTGCCACCCGTGGGACACACAACACCGGGGAGCTGTTTTTT.

This chain connects TRBV12-3 or TRBV12-4 to TRBJ2-5; the D is unclear. The CDR3 consists of 13 residues. V was shortened by 4 bases and J by 1 base, with 7 bases between the two germline ends. The CDR3 loop is CASSSPPQETQYF. CDR3 bases: TGTGCCAGCAGTTCCCCCCCCCAAGAGACCCAGTACTTC.

The chain is built from TRBV7-6 and TRBJ2-1; D possibly matches TRBD1 or TRBD2 (5 bases each). This CDR3 has 16 residues. CDR1 and CDR2 from the germline V gene are SGHVS and FNYEAQ. V shed 3 bases and J shed 7 bases, with 19 bases lying between them. The CDR3 DNA is TGTGCCAGCAGCTTGGGGCGGGCGGTCGCTTTTAATGAGCAGTTCTTC. It specifies CASSLGRAVAFNEQFF.

A few counts support this clonotype. This chain uses TRBV7-2 with TRBJ2-7; D is tentatively TRBD1 or TRBD2 (5 bases each). The V and J ends lost 5 bases and 5 bases respectively, with 16 bases between them. The CDR3 contains 14 residues. The germline CDR1 and CDR2 sequences are SGHTA and FQGNSA. As DNA, the CDR3 is TGTGCCAGCAGCCGGGACCGGGTATGGAACGAGCAGTACTTC. Its translation: CASSRDRVWNEQYF.

The genes are TRBV20-1 and TRBJ1-2; D gene unclear. The CDR3 is made up of 14 amino acids. V lost 3 bases to trimming and J lost 4 bases, with 15 bases between them. In germline, CDR1 is DFQATT, CDR2 SNEGSKA (reference sequence). The CDR3 here is CSASRQSLSYGYTF. CDR3 coding DNA: TGCAGTGCTAGCCGGCAGTCACTTTCCTATGGCTACACCTTC.

This clonotype was counted between two and nine times. The chain employs TRBV4-1 and TRBJ2-2, with D possibly being TRBD2 (6 bases). Germline lookup yields CDR1 MGHRA and CDR2 YSYEKL. The CDR3 spans 20 residues. The ends were cut back, 4 bases at V and 1 base at J, with 25 bases in the middle. The DNA for the CDR3 is TGCGCCAGCAGCCCAGGGACCTTATTCTTAGCGGACCGGAACACCGGGGAGCTGTTTTTT. Protein product: CASSPGTLFLADRNTGELFF.

This clonotype was detected a few times. The chain recombines TRBV7-9 with TRBJ1-1, with D tentatively TRBD1 (5 bases). The CDR3 is 13 residues long. V lost 4 bases and J lost 5, with 11 bases in between. From germline, CDR1 is SEHNR and CDR2 FQNEAQ (reference sequence). The DNA for the CDR3 is TGTGCCAGCAGCTCTCAGGGAGTAACTGAAGCTTTCTTT. It specifies CASSSQGVTEAFF.

The chain combines TRBV11-1 with TRBJ2-1, with D perhaps matching TRBD1 (6 bases). The germline CDR1 and CDR2 sequences are SGHAT and FQDESV (reference sequence). The germline V and J ends were trimmed by 5 bases and 7 bases, with 18 bases remaining between them. The CDR3 has 15 amino acids. CDR3 DNA: TGTGCCAGCAGCCCCGGGGCAGGGGTATTGAATGAGCAGTTCTTC. It encodes CASSPGAGVLNEQFF.

The table lists this clonotype with many counts. V gene TRBV7-2 combines with J gene TRBJ1-4; D is undetermined. Trimming left V 2 bases short and J 8 bases short, with 15 bases between. The CDR3 is 15 residues long. CDR1 is SGHTA, CDR2 FQGNSA, per germline. This chain's CDR3 is CASSLSPSWVEKLFF. The CDR3 DNA sequence: TGTGCCAGCAGCTTATCCCCCAGTTGGGTAGAAAAACTGTTTTTT. The whole variable domain, remainder taken from reference TRBV7-2 and TRBJ1-4, is GAGVSQSPSNKVTEKGKDVELRCDPISGHTALYWYRQSLGQGLEFLIYFQGNSAPDKSGLPSDRFSAERTGGSVSTLTIQRTQQEDSAVYLCASSLSPSWVEKLFFGSGTQLSVL.

This clonotype was seen many times. The chain is built from TRBV7-2 and TRBJ2-1; weak D call: TRBD2 (6 bases). Trimming stripped 4 bases from V and 15 bases from J, with 22 bases between. CDR1 is SGHTA, CDR2 FQGNSA, per germline. CDR3 length: 14 amino acids. The CDR3 bases are TGTGCCAGCAGCTCCCGGGGAACTAGCCTGGGCACGTTCTTC. It specifies CASSSRGTSLGTFF.

This clonotype has more than one count but fewer than ten. The chain combines TRBV6-2 or TRBV6-3 with TRBJ2-3; the D gene is possibly TRBD2 (6 bases). CDR1 and CDR2 (germline): MNHEY, SVGEGT. The CDR3 has 14 residues. Trimming removed 4 bases from V and 9 bases from J, with 17 bases in between. CDR3 amino acids: CASSSPRRRETQYF. DNA for the CDR3: TGTGCCAGCAGTTCCCCCCGGAGACGGGAGACGCAGTATTTT.

This clonotype came up many times. The chain combines TRBV6-1 with TRBJ2-5, with D maybe TRBD2 (6 bases). Trimming removed 4 bases from V and 4 bases from J, with 19 bases in between. The germline gives CDR1 MNHNS, CDR2 SASEGT. This CDR3 has 16 amino acids. The CDR3 is CASSVSSAIKGETQYF. The CDR3 DNA is TGTGCCAGCAGTGTGTCTAGCGCCATCAAAGGAGAGACCCAGTACTTC.

The rearrangement joins TRBV2 to TRBJ1-1; 8 bases line up with TRBD1. V lost 2 bases, J lost 11 bases, and 10 bases stayed unmatched. Germline CDR1 reads SNHLY; CDR2 reads FYNNEI. The CDR3 sequence is 14 residues long. CDR3 coding DNA: TGTGCCAGCAGTGAACGGGCAGGGGGCGCCGACGCTTTCTTT. Encoded protein: CASSERAGGADAFF.

This clonotype was seen repeatedly, ten times or more. This chain joins TRBV7-2 and TRBJ1-2; weak D call: TRBD1 (6 bases). CDR3 size: 14 residues. V lost 1 base, J lost 4 bases, and 10 bases lay in between. Germline V gene lookup returns CDR1 SGHTA and CDR2 FQGNSA. In DNA, the CDR3 is TGTGCCAGCAGCTTAGTTACAGGGATCTATGGCTACACCTTC. Its translation: CASSLVTGIYGYTF.

The V gene is TRBV7-2, the J gene TRBJ2-3; D remains ambiguous. From germline, CDR1 is SGHTA and CDR2 FQGNSA. CDR3 length: 13 amino acids. The V end lost 6 bases, the J end lost 6 bases, and 13 bases lay between the germline ends. The CDR3 sequence: CASSPLPSDTQYF. The CDR3 coding sequence is TGTGCCAGCAGTCCGTTACCTTCGGATACGCAGTATTTT. The full variable domain, completed using reference TRBV7-2 and TRBJ2-3, is GAGVSQSPSNKVTEKGKDVELRCDPISGHTALYWYRQSLGQGLEFLIYFQGNSAPDKSGLPSDRFSAERTGGSVSTLTIQRTQQEDSAVYLCASSPLPSDTQYFGPGTRLTVL.

There are a few counts of this clonotype. The CDR3 region is CSVKGQRNTEAFF. CDR3 sequence (DNA): TGCAGTGTTAAAGGGCAGAGAAACACTGAAGCTTTCTTT. The chain joins TRBV29-1 to TRBJ1-1; D unresolved. Looked up from germline, CDR1 is SQVTM and CDR2 is ANQGSEA. This CDR3 contains 13 residues.

This clonotype has just a few counts. Germline and junction disagree at one end, which may indicate a read error. The chain is built from TRBV6-1 and TRBJ2-5, with 8 nucleotides matching TRBD2. CDR3 length: 13 residues. CDR1 MNHNS and CDR2 SASEGT come from the germline V gene. CDR3 nucleotides: TGTGCCAGCAGTAAAGCGGGAGAAGTGACCCAGTACTTC. It codes for CASSKAGEVTQYF.

This clonotype was counted a few times. The rearrangement uses TRBV19 and TRBJ1-5; the D is unclear. The germline V gene has CDR1 LNHDA and CDR2 SQIVND (reference sequence). There are 11 residues in the CDR3. Deletions cut 9 bases from V and 10 bases from J, with 13 bases between. CDR3 in amino acids: CASSGSVPQHF. CDR3 sequence (DNA): TGTGCCAGCAGTGGAAGTGTACCCCAGCATTTT.